The next 32 T cell receptor beta chains were all read from a single sample in a study of blood T cell repertoires in COVID-19. Assay used: immunoSEQ multiplex PCR; TCRdb lists only in-frame clones, some missing. Found here are hundreds of thousands of clones, under 90% of them singletons; the top ten hold 20%. The sequenced sample consisted of peripheral blood. The origin of the receptors is a man aged 30 to 45 with active or convalescent COVID-19.

This clone was detected a few times. The chain uses TRBV4-3 and TRBJ1-3; D call uncertain. V lost 3 bases to trimming and J lost 0 bases, with 6 bases between them. In germline, CDR1 is LGHNA, CDR2 YSLEER. The CDR3 is made up of 14 amino acids. CDR3 in DNA: TGCGCCAGCAGCCAGCAGAACTCTGGAAACACCATATATTTT. It translates to CASSQQNSGNTIYF.

The CDR3 protein is CASRQPTGDAVYGYTF. Here the CDR3 DNA reads TGTGCCAGCAGACAACCTACAGGGGACGCGGTTTATGGCTACACCTTC. This chain joins TRBV28 and TRBJ1-2; 7 bases map to TRBD1. With 6 bases clipped from V and 5 bases from J, the junction kept 15 bases outside the gene matches. The CDR3 extends over 16 amino acids. In germline, CDR1 is MDHEN, CDR2 SYDVKM.

The chain uses TRBV5-8 and TRBJ1-6, with 7 bases that match TRBD1. Looked up from germline, CDR1 is SGHTS and CDR2 is YDEGEE. After removal of 7 bases from V and 9 bases from J, the junction contained 10 bases not matched to a gene. The CDR3 sequence is 14 residues long. The CDR3 region is CASGTDRVLSPLHF. For the CDR3, the DNA is TGTGCCAGCGGGACCGACAGGGTCCTTTCACCCCTCCACTTT.

The chain has TRBV11-3 and TRBJ2-3; D is possibly TRBD2 (6 bases). The CDR3 is made up of 15 amino acids. V lost 5 bases and J 0 bases, leaving 12 bases between the germline ends. Germline CDR1 is SGHNT and CDR2 is YENEEA. DNA of the CDR3: TGTGCCAGCAGCGAGGGACTTCTTAGCACAGATACGCAGTATTTT. It yields the protein CASSEGLLSTDTQYF.

The chain recombines TRBV18 with TRBJ2-2; D possibly corresponds to TRBD1 (6 bases). The CDR3 has 18 amino acids. V lost 3 bases to trimming and J lost 0 bases, with 17 bases between them. CDR1 is KGHSH and CDR2 is LQKENI in the germline V gene. The CDR3 DNA reads TGTGCCAGCTCACCGGCTGCAGGGACACCCTCGAACACCGGGGAGCTGTTTTTT. It translates to CASSPAAGTPSNTGELFF.

CDR3 bases: TGTGCCTGGAGTTTACCACAGGGGGCAGGTGGCTACACCTTC. As protein: CAWSLPQGAGGYTF. This sequence joins TRBV30 and TRBJ1-2, with TRBD1 identical over 9 bases. CDR1 GTSNPN and CDR2 SVGIG come from the germline V gene (reference sequence). This CDR3 has 14 residues. V shed 2 bases, J shed 7 bases, and the junction held 8 bases outside the gene matches.

The V call is TRBV7-2, the J call TRBJ2-5; 15 bases line up with TRBD2. The CDR3 length is 16 residues. Losses at the gene ends were 5 bases for V and 7 bases for J; bases not matched to a gene: 8. Germline V lookup: CDR1 SGHTA, CDR2 FQGNSA. DNA of the CDR3: TGTGCCAGCAGCCCACCGGGACTAGCGGGGGGAGGGACCCAGTACTTC. Residues: CASSPPGLAGGGTQYF.

The chain employs TRBV19 and TRBJ1-2; 8 nucleotides agree with TRBD1. V gave up 6 bases and J gave up 7 bases; unmatched junction bases: 7. CDR3 length equals 13 residues. Germline loops: CDR1 LNHDA, CDR2 SQIVND (reference sequence). The CDR3 protein is CASSLRDRRGYTF. In DNA form, the CDR3 reads TGTGCCAGTAGCCTCCGGGACAGGCGTGGCTACACCTTC.

V gene TRBV6-5 combines with J gene TRBJ2-7; TRBD2 is a possible D gene (6 bases). The CDR3 has 15 amino acids. Germline loops: CDR1 MNHEY, CDR2 SVGAGI. Trimming stripped 6 bases from V and 0 bases from J, with 15 bases between. DNA of the CDR3: TGTGCCAGCAGGAGGGAGGAGGTGGGCTCCTACGAGCAGTACTTC. Residues: CASRREEVGSYEQYF.

V usage is TRBV28 and J usage is TRBJ2-7; 9 bases align to TRBD1. The CDR3 is made up of 14 amino acids. The ends lost 6 bases at V and 3 bases at J; junction bases unmatched: 6. CDR1 and CDR2 from the germline V gene are MDHEN and SYDVKM. CDR3 coding DNA: TGTGCCAGCAGCCCGGGACAGGGTAACTACGAGCAGTACTTC. Its protein is CASSPGQGNYEQYF.

This clone was seen a single time. The V and J genes are TRBV7-3 and TRBJ2-3; 7 bases map to TRBD1. The CDR3 has 15 amino acids. V was pared by 4 bases and J by 2 bases, with 6 bases of the junction left unmatched. Germline V gene sequence: CDR1 SGHTA, CDR2 FQGTGA. CDR3 loop: CASSSFDRDTDTQYF. The CDR3, as DNA: TGTGCCAGCAGCTCCTTCGACAGGGACACAGATACGCAGTATTTT.

V usage is TRBV7-9 and J usage is TRBJ1-1; maybe TRBD1 (5 bases). This CDR3 has 14 amino acids. The germline CDR1 and CDR2 sequences are SEHNR and FQNEAQ (reference sequence). Trimming removed 10 bases from V and 1 base from J, with 16 bases in between. The CDR3: CATHGRGTNTEAFF. DNA for the CDR3: TGTGCCACCCACGGTAGGGGTACGAACACTGAAGCTTTCTTT. The full variable domain, its missing parts supplied by reference TRBV7-9 and TRBJ1-1, is DTGVSQNPRHKITKRGQNVTFRCDPISEHNRLYWYRQTLGQGPEFLTYFQNEAQLEKSRLLSDRFSAERPKGSFSTLEIQRTEQGDSAMYLCATHGRGTNTEAFFGQGTRLTVV.

CDR3 in DNA: TGTGCCAGCAGCTTCGACAGGAACACTGAAGCTTTCTTT. Protein sequence: CASSFDRNTEAFF. The V call is TRBV5-4, the J call TRBJ1-1, with D perhaps TRBD1 (5 bases). From germline, CDR1 is SGHNT and CDR2 YYREEE (reference sequence). Trimming removed 2 bases from V and 1 base from J, with 6 bases in between. This CDR3 region has 13 residues.

V gene TRBV9 combines with J gene TRBJ1-4; 7 nucleotides align to TRBD1. The germline V gene encodes CDR1 SGDLS and CDR2 YYNGEE. The V segment lost 4 bases and the J segment 3 bases; nucleotides outside the gene matches: 6. The CDR3 runs to 15 residues. This CDR3 reads CASSLTGQSNEKLFF. The CDR3 DNA reads as TGTGCCAGCAGCCTGACGGGACAGTCTAATGAAAAACTGTTTTTT.

V usage is TRBV5-4 and J usage is TRBJ2-7, with 8 bases lining up with TRBD2. Germline loops: CDR1 SGHNT, CDR2 YYREEE (reference sequence). This CDR3 is built from 16 residues. V lost 1 base and J lost 4; bases outside the gene matches: 10. CDR3 nucleotide sequence: TGTGCCAGCAGCTTGAGGCGGGGGGTGCAGGCTTACGAGCAGTACTTC. Protein sequence: CASSLRRGVQAYEQYF.

The chain carries TRBV29-1 and TRBJ2-1; 9 bases are a match to TRBD2. The CDR3 has 14 residues. In germline, CDR1 is SQVTM, CDR2 ANQGSEA. After removal of 7 bases from V and 6 bases from J, the junction contained 10 bases not matched to a gene. DNA for the CDR3: TGCAGCGGGACCGCGACTAGCGGTTTCAATGAGCAGTTCTTC. It translates to CSGTATSGFNEQFF.

The chain employs TRBV4-3 and TRBJ1-1, with 7 bases identical to TRBD1. The V and J ends lost 1 base and 4 bases, in that order; junction bases with no gene match: 12. The germline gives CDR1 LGHNA, CDR2 YSLEER. The CDR3 spans 17 residues. The DNA of the CDR3 is TGCGCCAGCAGCCAAGGGTTGACAGGGCGGCGGGGCACTGAAGCTTTCTTT. It translates to CASSQGLTGRRGTEAFF.

This chain joins TRBV10-3 and TRBJ1-5, with TRBD1 identical over 9 bases. Germline V CDR1 and CDR2: ENHRY, SYGVKD. This CDR3 is 15 amino acids long. V shed 10 bases and J 5 bases; nucleotides not matched to a gene: 12. DNA for the CDR3: TGTGCCACCACCCACTCGACAGGGGGTCATCAGCCCCAGCATTTT. This codes for CATTHSTGGHQPQHF.

The chain recombines TRBV28 with TRBJ1-1, with D hard to call. The CDR3 sequence is 11 residues long. Germline assignment: CDR1 MDHEN and CDR2 SYDVKM. Trimming took off 3 bases at V and 7 bases at J, with 6 bases between the two ends. CDR3 sequence (DNA): TGTGCCAGCAGTTTGCGGGGTGAAGCTTTCTTT. Protein: CASSLRGEAFF. Complete variable domain (other parts from reference TRBV28 and TRBJ1-1): DVKVTQSSRYLVKRTGEKVFLECVQDMDHENMFWYRQDPGLGLRLIYFSYDVKMKEKGDIPEGYSVSREKKERFSLILESASTNQTSMYLCASSLRGEAFFGQGTRLTVV.

This clone has a single count. V usage is TRBV28 and J usage is TRBJ2-7, with TRBD2 matching over 12 bases. Germline V gives CDR1 MDHEN, CDR2 SYDVKM. The V and J ends lost 7 bases and 5 bases, in that order; junction bases with no gene match: 3. The CDR3 extends over 13 amino acids. The CDR3 bases are TGTGCCAGCACCCTAGCGGGAGGGAACGAGCAGTACTTC. Residues: CASTLAGGNEQYF.

CDR3 coding DNA: TGTGCCAGCAGCTCAACGGGAGGGGTCATTTTATTTTCACCCCTCCACTTT. Its protein product is CASSSTGGVILFSPLHF. The V and J genes are TRBV5-5 and TRBJ1-6, with a weak D call TRBD1 (5 bases). The CDR3 totals 17 residues. CDR1 and CDR2 (germline): SGHKS, YYEKEE (reference sequence). Trimming shortened V by 3 bases and J by 9 bases, and 22 bases separated the two germline ends.

The rearrangement joins TRBV5-1 to TRBJ2-1, with a weak D call TRBD2 (6 bases). V dropped 4 bases and J dropped 8 bases, with 13 bases sitting between them. Germline V gene sequence: CDR1 SGHRS, CDR2 YFSETQ. The CDR3 has 13 amino acids. CDR3 sequence reads: CASSPGLSDEQFF. The CDR3 nucleotides read TGCGCCAGCAGCCCGGGACTTTCGGATGAGCAGTTCTTC.

V gene TRBV9 combines with J gene TRBJ1-2; 7 nucleotides match TRBD1. With 3 bases clipped from V and 8 bases from J, the junction kept 19 bases outside the gene matches. This CDR3 spans 17 amino acids. Germline V gives CDR1 SGDLS, CDR2 YYNGEE. The CDR3 loop reads CASSGSLGGFQTVGYTF. The CDR3, as DNA: TGTGCCAGCAGCGGGTCCCTAGGGGGCTTCCAAACGGTCGGCTACACCTTC.

V is TRBV15 and J is TRBJ1-1; perhaps TRBD1 as D (6 bases). Trimming pared 1 base from V and 4 bases from J, leaving 16 bases between. Germline V gene sequence: CDR1 LNHNV, CDR2 YYDKDF (reference sequence). The CDR3 consists of 16 residues. In DNA form, the CDR3 reads TGTGCCACCAGCAGAGGGGGGAGGGGGAAGGGCACTGAAGCTTTCTTT. Encoded protein: CATSRGGRGKGTEAFF.

The chain has TRBV5-1 and TRBJ2-3; D ambiguous. CDR3 length: 14 amino acids. Trimming removed 5 bases at V and 0 bases at J, with 10 bases between. Germline V gene sequence: CDR1 SGHRS, CDR2 YFSETQ. This CDR3 reads CASRSGVSTDTQYF. The CDR3, as DNA: TGCGCCAGCAGATCTGGAGTCAGCACAGATACGCAGTATTTT.

V and J are TRBV4-3 and TRBJ1-2, with D perhaps matching TRBD1 (5 bases). Trimming stripped 4 bases from V and 6 bases from J, with 21 bases between. Germline lookup yields CDR1 LGHNA and CDR2 YSLEER. The CDR3 has 16 residues. CDR3 coding DNA: TGCGCCAGCAGCCGGGACTCCGGGAGTCGGCCAAATGGCTACACCTTC. Its protein is CASSRDSGSRPNGYTF.

This sequence joins TRBV5-6 and TRBJ2-5, with 10 positions matching TRBD2. The CDR3 runs to 16 residues. In germline, CDR1 is SGHDT, CDR2 YYEEEE. V was clipped by 1 base and J by 6 bases; unmatched bases: 9. Written as DNA, the CDR3 is TGTGCCAGCAGCTTGAGGACTAGCGGCCCCCAGAAGACCCAGTACTTC. Its translation: CASSLRTSGPQKTQYF.

The rearrangement uses TRBV2 and TRBJ1-5, with TRBD1 identical over 8 bases. Germline V lookup: CDR1 SNHLY, CDR2 FYNNEI. The CDR3 contains 14 residues. Trimming cost V 6 bases and J 6 bases; bases outside gene matches: 7. CDR3 protein: CASRRTGFGQPQHF. The CDR3 region has the DNA TGTGCCAGCAGAAGGACAGGGTTCGGTCAGCCCCAGCATTTT.

The chain carries TRBV29-1 and TRBJ1-3; 7 nucleotides line up with TRBD1. The CDR3 has 13 residues. CDR1 and CDR2 (germline): SQVTM, ANQGSEA. Germline trimming cut 4 bases from V and 4 bases from J; bases unmatched to any gene: 4. The CDR3 DNA reads TGCAGCGTTGGGGGGACAGCAGGAAACACCATATATTTT. Its protein product is CSVGGTAGNTIYF.

V is TRBV21-1 and J is TRBJ1-2; the tabulated D call, TRBD1, remains unverified against the DNA. TRBV21-1 constitutes a pseudogene. This CDR3 is built from 16 residues. CDR3 amino acids: CASSYYWTGGFYGYTF. In nucleotides, the CDR3 is TGTGCCAGCAGCTACTATTGGACAGGGGGGTTCTATGGCTACACCTTC.

The chain links TRBV10-3 to TRBJ2-7, with 8 bases lining up with TRBD1. This CDR3 has 16 amino acids. Germline V lookup: CDR1 ENHRY, CDR2 SYGVKD. Losses at the gene ends were 7 bases for V and 4 bases for J; bases not matched to a gene: 15. The CDR3 sequence is CAITGAGRTGRYEQYF. The CDR3 nucleotides read TGTGCCATCACAGGTGCGGGTCGGACAGGGCGTTACGAGCAGTACTTC.

A single count supports this clone. The rearrangement joins TRBV5-1 to TRBJ2-3, with 10 positions matching TRBD2. The CDR3 is made up of 17 amino acids. Per germline, CDR1 SGHRS and CDR2 YFSETQ. V trimming: 1 base; J trimming: 5 bases; junction bases outside the gene matches: 10. The CDR3 spells CASSLFTSGGARDTQYF. The CDR3 DNA follows: TGCGCCAGCAGCTTGTTCACCAGCGGGGGGGCAAGAGATACGCAGTATTTT.